The TCR beta chain described here comes from a study of long-term antiretroviral therapy in people with HIV. The study's findings and limits: Although diversity increased after ART, it remained lower than in transplant donor controls.

Sequencing relied on immunoSEQ assay v3.0, run at survey level. The protocol was immunoSEQ multiplex PCR, while the TCRdb copy is restricted to in-frame clones and leaves out a portion. This sample has about 27,000 clones, with about four fifths found just once. This clone was picked up one time. Its antigen is currently unknown. This clonotype was obtained from a man aged 35-49 years with HIV. The sequencing here drew on unsorted PBMCs, taken 3 years after starting antiretroviral therapy.

CDR3 sequence reads: CASSLALTSGGAGEQYF. The CDR3 coding sequence is TGCGCCAGCAGCTTGGCCCTTACTAGCGGGGGGGCCGGAGAGCAGTACTTC. The rearrangement links TRBV5-1 to TRBJ2-7; 13 bases agree with TRBD2. The germline gives CDR1 SGHRS, CDR2 YFSETQ. Losses at the gene ends were 0 bases for V and 7 bases for J; bases not matched to a gene: 10. This CDR3 is 17 amino acids long.